The 19 T cell receptor beta chains listed next were all sequenced from one sample in a study of CD8 T cells in Susac syndrome. RNA, at about 0.45 to 1 ug, was reverse transcribed with random hexamers. A single record per CDR3 protein comes from TCRdb applying MiXCR to the immunoSEQ multiplex PCR reads. The data contain about 73,000 distinct CDR3 sequences, about 95% of them seen just once; the ten biggest clones take up roughly 0.42%. The source material was CD8+ T cells from PBMCs. These receptors all come from a human donor with multiple sclerosis.

The rearrangement links TRBV27 to TRBJ2-2; D is uncertain. Trimming pared 7 bases from V and 1 base from J, leaving 4 bases between. This CDR3 has 12 amino acids. Germline CDR1 is MNHEY and CDR2 is SMNVEV (reference sequence). This chain's CDR3 is CASTKNTGELFF. The CDR3 DNA sequence: TGTGCCAGCACCAAGAACACCGGGGAGCTGTTTTTT.

This chain joins TRBV24-1 and TRBJ2-5; D unclear. This CDR3 spans 11 amino acids. Germline V gene lookup returns CDR1 KGHDR and CDR2 SFDVKD. The V and J ends lost 5 bases and 5 bases respectively, with 5 bases between them. The CDR3 spells CATSVWETQYF. The CDR3 DNA follows: TGTGCCACCAGTGTATGGGAGACCCAGTACTTC.

The DNA for the CDR3 is TGTGCCAGTCGGGTTATGAACACTGAAGCTTTCTTT. Translated: CASRVMNTEAFF. This chain uses TRBV19 with TRBJ1-1; D not certain. Germline V gene lookup returns CDR1 LNHDA and CDR2 SQIVND (reference sequence). The CDR3 extends over 12 amino acids. V was cut by 8 bases and J by 0 bases, with 7 bases left in between.

This sequence joins TRBV29-1 and TRBJ1-2, with unresolved D. V dropped 2 bases and J dropped 7 bases, with 8 bases sitting between them. This CDR3 comprises 11 residues. CDR1 SQVTM and CDR2 ANQGSEA come from the germline V gene. CDR3 sequence reads: CSVERGSGYTF. As DNA, the CDR3 is TGCAGCGTTGAACGGGGAAGTGGCTACACCTTC. Full variable domain (remainder filled in from reference TRBV29-1 and TRBJ1-2): SAVISQKPSRDICQRGTSLTIQCQVDSQVTMMFWYRQQPGQSLTLIATANQGSEATYESGFVIDKFPISRPNLTFSTLTVSNMSPEDSSIYLCSVERGSGYTFGSGTRLTVV.

V gene TRBV13 combines with J gene TRBJ2-5; tentatively, D is TRBD1 (5 bases). From germline, CDR1 is PRHDT and CDR2 FYEKMQ (reference sequence). V shed 4 bases and J shed 5 bases, with 14 bases lying between them. This CDR3 is built from 14 residues. CDR3: CASSSPGLRETQYF. The CDR3 DNA is TGTGCCAGCAGCTCCCCAGGGTTGCGGGAGACCCAGTACTTC.

This clonotype was counted a single time. This chain connects TRBV12-3 or TRBV12-4 to TRBJ1-5, with 7 bases that match TRBD1. The CDR3 extends over 15 amino acids. The V gene end was trimmed by 4 bases and the J gene end by 1 base; junction bases not matched to a gene: 4. The CDR3: CASSSRGLSNQPQHF. For the CDR3, the DNA is TGTGCCAGCAGTTCGAGGGGGCTGAGCAATCAGCCCCAGCATTTT.

This clonotype was seen only a few times. The CDR3, as DNA: TGTGCCAGCTCCTCAGCGGGGGCTCGCTATGGCTACACCTTC. Protein: CASSSAGARYGYTF. The chain recombines TRBV18 with TRBJ1-2; D might be TRBD1 (6 bases). Per germline, CDR1 KGHSH and CDR2 LQKENI. V shed 6 bases and J shed 4 bases, with 15 bases lying between them. This CDR3 is built from 14 residues.

The chain carries TRBV23-1 and TRBJ1-1; TRBD1 agrees at 7 bases. TRBV23-1 qualifies as an ORF whose function is uncertain. Trimming took 0 bases from V and 11 from J; bases not matched to a gene: 9. The CDR3 is made up of 14 amino acids. CDR3 residues: CASSQSETGIKAFF. For the CDR3, the DNA is TGCGCCAGCAGTCAATCGGAGACAGGGATAAAGGCTTTCTTT.

J is TRBJ2-1 and V is TRBV5-6; 7 nucleotides agree with TRBD2. This CDR3 contains 17 residues. CDR1 is SGHDT and CDR2 is YYEEEE in the germline V gene. J lost 5 bases, V lost 4 bases, and 15 bases had no gene match. The CDR3 DNA reads as TGTGCCAGCAGCCCCGGGGGAGGGCCCTTCAAAAACAATGAGCAGTTCTTC. It codes for CASSPGGGPFKNNEQFF.

A single count supports this clonotype. V usage is TRBV20-1 and J usage is TRBJ2-7; the match to TRBD1 covers 7 bases. Trimming at V came to 0 bases and at J to 2 bases, leaving 7 bases not matched to a gene. CDR3 size: 15 residues. Germline loops: CDR1 DFQATT, CDR2 SNEGSKA (reference sequence). For the CDR3, the DNA is TGCAGTGCTAGAGATGGGGACAGCGCAACCTACGAGCAGTACTTC. The encoded protein is CSARDGDSATYEQYF.

In this sample, this clonotype turned up once. The genes are TRBV9 and TRBJ1-1, with D maybe TRBD1 (6 bases). V was trimmed by 3 bases and J by 6 bases, leaving 21 bases between them. Germline CDR1 SGDLS, CDR2 YYNGEE. This CDR3 is 16 amino acids long. CDR3 nucleotides: TGTGCCAGCAGCGGGGGGCGGGAGGGAGGACGTCCTGAAGCTTTCTTT. It translates to CASSGGREGGRPEAFF. Variable domain in full (rest from reference TRBV9 and TRBJ1-1): DSGVTQTPKHLITATGQRVTLRCSPRSGDLSVYWYQQSLDQGLQFLIQYYNGEERAKGNILERFSAQQFPDLHSELNLSSLELGDSALYFCASSGGREGGRPEAFFGQGTRLTVV.

The genes are TRBV15 and TRBJ1-2, with D possibly TRBD1 on 5 matching bases. Germline CDR1 and CDR2: LNHNV and YYDKDF (reference sequence). The CDR3 has 15 amino acids. The V end lost 0 bases, the J end lost 6 bases, and 14 bases lay between the germline ends. The CDR3 here is CATSRDTRAVNGYTF. The CDR3 DNA reads TGTGCCACCAGCAGAGATACCAGGGCAGTTAATGGCTACACCTTC.

V and J are TRBV15 and TRBJ1-2; no firm D call. This CDR3 region has 14 residues. The germline gives CDR1 LNHNV, CDR2 YYDKDF (reference sequence). Deletions cut 3 bases from V and 3 bases from J, with 11 bases between. CDR3 coding DNA: TGTGCCACCAGCAGCGCTGGAGCGTACTATGGCTACACCTTC. Translated: CATSSAGAYYGYTF.

This chain connects TRBV30 to TRBJ2-5, with D hard to call. V was shortened by 2 bases and J by 5 bases, with 9 bases between the two germline ends. Germline-derived CDR1 and CDR2 are GTSNPN and SVGIG (reference sequence). The CDR3 length is 12 residues. DNA for the CDR3: TGTGCCTGGAGTACGGTGCAGGAGACCCAGTACTTC. Amino acids: CAWSTVQETQYF.

CDR3 bases: TGTGCCATCAGTGAGTCCGGAGAGGGCACAGATACGCAGTATTTT. It encodes CAISESGEGTDTQYF. The rearrangement joins TRBV10-3 to TRBJ2-3; D ambiguous. Trimming removed 0 bases from V and 1 base from J, with 8 bases in between. The CDR3 is made up of 15 amino acids. Germline-derived CDR1 and CDR2 are ENHRY and SYGVKD.

The DNA of the CDR3 is TGCAGCGTCGACGACAGCAACACCGGGGAGCTGTTTTTT. As protein: CSVDDSNTGELFF. The V call is TRBV29-1, the J call TRBJ2-2; a possible D gene is TRBD1 (5 bases). The germline V and J ends were trimmed by 6 bases and 2 bases, with 10 bases remaining between them. CDR1 is SQVTM and CDR2 is ANQGSEA in the germline V gene. The CDR3 has 13 amino acids.

V and J are TRBV3-1 and TRBJ1-1; D might be TRBD1 (6 bases). CDR3 size: 15 residues. Germline V lookup: CDR1 LGHDT, CDR2 YNNKEL (reference sequence). The V and J ends lost 5 bases and 1 base respectively, with 14 bases between them. In nucleotides, the CDR3 is TGTGCCAGCAGCTTCCCGGGGGGGCGGAACACTGAAGCTTTCTTT. It specifies CASSFPGGRNTEAFF.

This chain connects TRBV5-1 to TRBJ2-3; 12 nucleotides agree with TRBD2. CDR1 and CDR2 (germline): SGHRS, YFSETQ. This CDR3 region has 18 residues. The junction had 10 bases not matched to a gene; V was cut back by 1 base and J by 4 bases. The CDR3 region is CASSLRGETSGSADTQYF. The CDR3 bases are TGCGCCAGCAGCTTGCGAGGTGAGACTAGCGGGAGTGCAGATACGCAGTATTTT.

V is TRBV27 and J is TRBJ1-1, with TRBD1 as a possible D gene (5 bases). From germline, CDR1 is MNHEY and CDR2 SMNVEV (reference sequence). Deletions cut 1 base from V and 0 bases from J, with 12 bases between. The CDR3 totals 16 residues. The CDR3 loop reads CASSLFQGRLNTEAFF. Written as DNA, the CDR3 is TGTGCCAGCAGTTTATTTCAGGGTCGTTTGAACACTGAAGCTTTCTTT.